This paragraph reports one T cell receptor (beta chain). Its antigen is currently not known. The input lacks base qualities; no much larger clone sits a single base away. This entry comes from a study of shared clonotypes between healthy human individuals (dated by TCRdb to about 2020). Notes on the research overall: A few men and a couple of women, aged 18 to 49 years, made up the cohort. For each donor, three plates each were used for CD4 naive and CD4 memory, two plates were used for CD8 naive, and one plate was used for CD8 memory. To estimate repertoire size and how much clonotype sharing occurs between individuals, the study deeply sequenced the blood TCR repertoires of about five healthy adults. To increase sequencing depth and limit assay-specific biases, TCR repertoire library preparation and sequencing were carried out by different laboratories using diverse techniques. Between about 0.9 and 9 billion PBMCs per donor were obtained by leukapheresis. Broader findings and caveats from the paper: Even with the large sequencing depth, rarefaction of the sorted-subset datasets indicated that sequencing was incomplete. Clonotypes shared by all four sorted-subset donors showed higher generation probabilities than non-shared clonotypes. Naive subsets generally had larger estimated clonotype richness than memory subsets did. Across four donors, approximately 5% of naive CD4, 3% to 4% of naive CD8, about 2% of memory CD4, and approximately 0.4% of memory CD8 clonotypes were shared. Sampling was restricted to blood, and TCR repertoires in tissue are likely to differ from TCR repertoires in blood. Because the study included a small number of donors, the genetic and exposure-history diversity represented was limited. Pairwise subsampling indicated that sequencing depth was expected to affect the degree of clonotype sharing among donors.

TCR CDR3 regions were amplified from genomic DNA by multiplex PCR using the deep immunoSEQ assay. Extracted genomic DNA from each cell subset was distributed evenly across all wells of several immunoSEQ 96-well plates, and each plate was treated as a replicate. Each replicate PCR for sorted subsets received approximately 220 ng genomic DNA, equal to about 30,000 T cell genomes. Purified libraries were quantified with a Qubit 3.0 fluorometer, sized on a Bioanalyzer 2100, and re-quantified with the KAPA Library Quantification kit. A separate single-read 150-cycle Illumina NextSeq 550 flow cell was used to sequence each immunoSEQ 96-well plate. The authors' pipeline ran thus. The immunoSEQ output contained only junctional sequences without quality scores, so filtering could not match that applied to full-length reads. Sequences were annotated with PyIR, a Python wrapper for IgBLAST v1.9, and V/J genes and CDR3 were assigned using IMGT germline references. Any read was removed if the V/J assignment was weak (E-value above 1e-6), the CDR3 was missing, or the read contained stop codons, out-of-frame junctions, or ambiguous translated residues. A V3J clonotype was defined by an identical inferred V gene, J gene, and CDR3 amino acid sequence. To compute the percentage overlap between repertoires, the number of shared unique clonotypes was divided by the size of the smaller repertoire. Repertoire richness was assessed with RTK rarefaction, the Chao1 estimator, and Recon v2.1 estimates of unobserved clonotypes. Generation probabilities for all TCRbeta clonotypes obtained by the gDNA method from a few donors were computed using OLGA. What TCRdb holds here is the immuneACCESS table cut down to in-frame rearrangements. Part of the clones is not present; checked against another copy, under half of the missing clones reflect an unresolved V gene, and the others are unexplained. The DNA gave D and trimming, while V, J and clone size come from that table. The sample table contains more than 2 million clones; only one count was recorded for 90% to 97% of them. Of the sample, roughly 0.13% falls within the top ten clones.

Donors were healthy HIV-negative adults with no recently reported acute infections or vaccinations. Only Caucasian adults living in Nashville, Tennessee, USA were represented among the donors. Magnetic negative selection was used to enrich CD4+ T cells, after which naive cells were positively selected on CD45RA and the negative fraction became the memory subset. Blood was obtained by leukapheresis, after which PBMCs were separated by Ficoll-Histopaque density gradient centrifugation and cryopreserved in liquid nitrogen vapor phase. Purity and quantity of every magnetically sorted T cell population were checked by analytical flow cytometry. Genomic DNA was isolated from every sorted fraction and measured by UV absorbance on a Nanodrop 2000c. This sequence was found in a man aged 18-30 years in good health. Input material: naive CD4+ T cells sorted from blood. Explained via the paper, the cell subset or site label denotes: CD45RA+ positively selected.

Here the CDR3 is given as CASSPNRGKSYTEAFF. The nucleotide sequence is TGTGCCAGCAGTCCAAACAGGGGGAAAAGTTACACTGAAGCTTTCTTT. The chain is made from TRBV27 and TRBJ1-1, and TRBD1 aligns with 8 junction nucleotides. The germline V and J ends show losses of 5 bases and 3 bases respectively, and no gene match explains 11 bases of the junction. Looking up the germline V gene (reference sequence) yields CDR1 MNHEY and CDR2 SMNVEV. The CDR3 numbers 16 residues from cysteine through phenylalanine. Kept here is only the CDR3 DNA, which spans 48 bases and is read in frame from base 1.